Shown below are 15 T cell receptor beta chains from a single sample sequenced in a study of somatic mutations in cytotoxic T cells in rheumatoid arthritis. The protocol was immunoSEQ multiplex PCR, while the TCRdb copy is restricted to in-frame clones and leaves out a portion. The table shows tens of thousands of clones, with about 82% occurring only once. The specimen was CD8+ T cells sorted from blood. The receptor set was obtained from an adult with rheumatoid arthritis.

V gene TRBV9 combines with J gene TRBJ2-7; D call uncertain. The CDR3 covers 11 residues. The germline V gene encodes CDR1 SGDLS and CDR2 YYNGEE. V lost 3 bases to trimming and J lost 3 bases, with 4 bases between them. The CDR3: CASSDLYEQYF. CDR3 coding DNA: TGTGCCAGCAGCGATCTCTACGAGCAGTACTTC.

The V and J genes are TRBV29-1 and TRBJ2-7; a weak D match, TRBD2 (5 bases). The CDR3 is 14 residues long. In germline, CDR1 is SQVTM, CDR2 ANQGSEA. V lost 4 bases and J 1 base, leaving 14 bases between the germline ends. The CDR3 reads CSVVLLEESYEQYF. CDR3 sequence (DNA): TGCAGCGTTGTTCTTCTGGAGGAATCCTACGAGCAGTACTTC.

This clone was counted a single time. The chain carries TRBV27 and TRBJ2-1, with 12 bases identical to TRBD2. V dropped 8 bases and J dropped 5; count of bases not matched to a gene: 1. CDR3 length: 13 residues. From germline, CDR1 is MNHEY and CDR2 SMNVEV (reference sequence). Here the CDR3 DNA reads TGTGCCAGCGGACTAGCGGGGAACAATGAGCAGTTCTTC. It specifies CASGLAGNNEQFF.

Only a few counts were recorded for this clone. The chain links TRBV11-2 to TRBJ2-5; 9 bases map to TRBD2. The CDR3 loop spans 15 amino acids. Germline-derived CDR1 and CDR2 are SGHAT and FQNNGV. Trimming took 4 bases from V and 5 from J; bases not matched to a gene: 8. CDR3 sequence: CASSSLAGVGETQYF. The CDR3 bases are TGTGCCAGCAGCTCATTAGCGGGGGTAGGGGAGACCCAGTACTTC. The full variable domain, in which reference TRBV11-2 and TRBJ2-5 provide the parts outside the CDR3, is EAGVAQSPRYKIIEKRQSVAFWCNPISGHATLYWYQQILGQGPKLLIQFQNNGVVDDSQLPKDRFSAERLKGVDSTLKIQPAKLEDSAVYLCASSSLAGVGETQYFGPGTRLLVL.

This clone has just one count. V gene TRBV7-9 combines with J gene TRBJ2-3; 12 nucleotides align to TRBD2. V was pared by 5 bases and J by 0 bases, with 9 bases of the junction left unmatched. The CDR3 extends over 18 amino acids. Per the germline V gene, CDR1 is SEHNR and CDR2 is FQNEAQ (reference sequence). The CDR3 sequence: CASSVTSGGLPSTDTQYF. DNA of the CDR3: TGTGCCAGCAGCGTCACTAGCGGGGGGCTCCCTAGCACAGATACGCAGTATTTT.

This chain connects TRBV2 to TRBJ1-4, with D possibly matching TRBD1 (5 bases). The CDR3 loop spans 13 amino acids. Germline V gives CDR1 SNHLY, CDR2 FYNNEI. The V and J ends lost 7 bases and 8 bases respectively, with 14 bases between them. The CDR3 nucleotides read TGTGCCAGCAAGCAGGTCGAGGGGGAAAAACTGTTTTTT. Protein product: CASKQVEGEKLFF.

The rearrangement links TRBV5-6 to TRBJ2-1; a weak D match, TRBD2 (5 bases). Trimming removed 5 bases from V and 5 bases from J, with 11 bases in between. The CDR3 is 13 amino acids. The germline CDR1 and CDR2 sequences are SGHDT and YYEEEE. The CDR3 loop is CASRGERNNEQFF. The CDR3 region has the DNA TGTGCCAGCAGGGGCGAGCGGAACAATGAGCAGTTCTTC.

The rearrangement joins TRBV7-9 to TRBJ2-3, with D tentatively TRBD1 (7 bases). The CDR3 loop spans 15 amino acids. V gave up 4 bases and J gave up 2 bases, with 13 bases separating them. Germline lookup yields CDR1 SEHNR and CDR2 FQNEAQ (reference sequence). CDR3 region: CASSSIRGDTDTQYF. CDR3 nucleotide sequence: TGTGCCAGCAGCTCAATCAGGGGGGACACAGATACGCAGTATTTT.

A few counts support this clone. The chain carries TRBV7-8 and TRBJ2-7; D is ambiguous. Looked up from germline, CDR1 is SGHVS and CDR2 is FQNEAQ. The V end lost 3 bases, the J end lost 2 bases, and 17 bases lay between the germline ends. The CDR3 is 16 residues long. CDR3 region: CASSLDRGRPPYEQYF. The CDR3, as DNA: TGTGCCAGCAGCTTGGACCGCGGACGGCCCCCCTACGAGCAGTACTTC.

The chain uses TRBV7-9 and TRBJ1-2; D is possibly TRBD1 (6 bases). This CDR3 has 15 amino acids. Trimming took 7 bases from V and 4 from J, leaving 19 bases between them. CDR1 SEHNR and CDR2 FQNEAQ come from the germline V gene (reference sequence). The CDR3 coding sequence is TGTGCCAGCACCGGCTTGGCAGGGGATTTCTATGGCTACACCTTC. Its translation is CASTGLAGDFYGYTF.

The chain carries TRBV29-1 and TRBJ2-1, with 10 nucleotides matching TRBD1. The CDR3 contains 13 residues. Germline CDR1 is SQVTM and CDR2 is ANQGSEA. Losses at the gene ends were 1 base for V and 8 bases for J; bases not matched to a gene: 2. The CDR3: CSVEAGTGDEQFF. Written as DNA, the CDR3 is TGCAGCGTTGAAGCCGGGACAGGGGATGAGCAGTTCTTC.

V is TRBV7-2 and J is TRBJ2-5; D is possibly TRBD2 (6 bases). V shed 5 bases and J shed 4 bases, with 14 bases lying between them. The CDR3 extends over 14 amino acids. CDR1 is SGHTA, CDR2 FQGNSA, per germline. The DNA for the CDR3 is TGTGCCAGCAGCCAATTTAGCGGAGTAGAGACCCAGTACTTC. The encoded protein is CASSQFSGVETQYF.

The chain carries TRBV6-1 and TRBJ2-2; D not certain. CDR1 MNHNS and CDR2 SASEGT come from the germline V gene. The CDR3 totals 15 residues. V lost 3 bases and J lost 1, with 9 bases in between. The CDR3 nucleotides read TGTGCCAGCAGTGACTATGGGCGGAACACCGGGGAGCTGTTTTTT. Encoded protein: CASSDYGRNTGELFF.

The chain joins TRBV27 to TRBJ2-3; the match to TRBD1 covers 10 bases. Per germline, CDR1 MNHEY and CDR2 SMNVEV (reference sequence). This CDR3 has 16 amino acids. The junction had 10 bases not matched to a gene; V was cut back by 5 bases and J by 5 bases. The CDR3 protein is CASSIPTGGPGDTQYF. The CDR3 DNA reads TGTGCCAGCAGTATCCCGACAGGGGGCCCCGGAGATACGCAGTATTTT.

The chain combines TRBV27 with TRBJ1-1; perhaps TRBD1 as D (5 bases). Trimming cost V 10 bases and J 2 bases, with 17 bases left between them. CDR1 MNHEY and CDR2 SMNVEV come from the germline V gene (reference sequence). The CDR3 consists of 14 residues. The DNA of the CDR3 is TGTGCCACCAAGGCTATTGGGGGTAACACTGAAGCTTTCTTT. It yields the protein CATKAIGGNTEAFF.